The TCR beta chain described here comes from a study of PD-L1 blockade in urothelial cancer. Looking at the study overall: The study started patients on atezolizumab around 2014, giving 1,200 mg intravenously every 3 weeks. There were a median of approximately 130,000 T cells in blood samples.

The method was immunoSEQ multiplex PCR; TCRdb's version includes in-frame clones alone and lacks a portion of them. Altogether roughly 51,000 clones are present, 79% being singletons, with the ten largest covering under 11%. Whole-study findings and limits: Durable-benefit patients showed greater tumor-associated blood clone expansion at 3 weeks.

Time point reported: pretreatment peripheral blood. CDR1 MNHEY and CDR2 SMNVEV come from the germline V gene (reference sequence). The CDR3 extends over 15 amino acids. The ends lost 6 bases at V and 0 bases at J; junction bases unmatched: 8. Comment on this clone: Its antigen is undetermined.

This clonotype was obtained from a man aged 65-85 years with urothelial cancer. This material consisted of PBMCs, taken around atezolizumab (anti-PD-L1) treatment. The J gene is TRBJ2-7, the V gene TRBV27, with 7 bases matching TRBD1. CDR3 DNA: TGTGCCAGCAGGAGAGGGACAGTTAGCTCCTACGAGCAGTACTTC. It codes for CASRRGTVSSYEQYF.